This entry lists 22 T cell receptor beta chains sequenced from one sample in a study of graft-versus-host responses after intestinal transplantation. The table came from immunoSEQ multiplex PCR; TCRdb's copy has only in-frame clones and leaves some out. This sample carries over 80,000 clones, around 92% of them seen once, and the ten largest clones take approximately 0.17%. Which antigens these TCRs recognize remains unknown. Sequenced material: unstimulated CD4+ T cells sorted from spleen or lymph node cells, taken before transplant. The receptors were sampled from a human donor who was the organ donor for an intestinal transplant.

The rearrangement links TRBV6-1 to TRBJ2-7; D unresolved. The CDR3 contains 13 residues. Germline lookup yields CDR1 MNHNS and CDR2 SASEGT. The V gene lost 3 bases and the J gene lost 10 bases, with 16 bases spanning the gap. CDR3 amino acids: CASSDWVSTVQYF. DNA for the CDR3: TGTGCCAGCAGTGATTGGGTTTCCACAGTTCAGTACTTC.

Notes on this clone: An end of the junction differs from the germline gene, which may be a read error. The sample holds other DNA sequences that translate to the same CDR3. The rearrangement uses TRBV9 and TRBJ2-7, with D unclear. Germline assignment: CDR1 SGDLS and CDR2 YYNGEE. The CDR3 has 14 amino acids. DNA of the CDR3: TGCGCCAGCAGCGTAGCTACGGGTTCCTACGAGCAGTACTTC. This codes for CASSVATGSYEQYF.

The chain couples TRBV7-2 to TRBJ2-7; 8 nucleotides align to TRBD1. Trimming removed 4 bases from V and 1 base from J; junction bases left unmatched: 6. CDR3 size: 15 residues. CDR1 and CDR2 (germline): SGHTA, FQGNSA. The CDR3 sequence is CASSSRTGWSYEQYF. The DNA of the CDR3 is TGTGCCAGCAGCTCCCGGACAGGGTGGTCCTACGAGCAGTACTTC.

The rearrangement links TRBV7-3 to TRBJ2-1, with 7 nucleotides matching TRBD1. With 0 bases clipped from V and 2 bases from J, the junction kept 4 bases outside the gene matches. The length of the CDR3 is 16 residues. In germline, CDR1 is SGHTA, CDR2 FQGTGA. CDR3 residues: CASSLTGTEPYNEQFF. In DNA form, the CDR3 reads TGTGCCAGCAGCTTAACGGGGACAGAGCCCTACAATGAGCAGTTCTTC.

The CDR3 region is CATSRDRGYEQYF. The CDR3 DNA is TGTGCCACCAGCAGAGATCGGGGCTACGAGCAGTACTTC. The chain uses TRBV15 and TRBJ2-7, with D possibly TRBD2 on 5 matching bases. V was cut by 0 bases and J by 3 bases, with 6 bases left in between. This CDR3 has 13 residues. Per the germline V gene, CDR1 is LNHNV and CDR2 is YYDKDF (reference sequence).

V usage is TRBV30 and J usage is TRBJ2-6, with D maybe TRBD1 (5 bases). CDR3 length: 14 residues. CDR1 and CDR2 (germline): GTSNPN, SVGIG (reference sequence). The germline V and J ends were trimmed by 1 base and 4 bases, with 8 bases remaining between them. The CDR3 sequence: CAWSGGSGANVLTF. The CDR3 coding sequence is TGTGCCTGGAGTGGGGGCTCCGGGGCCAACGTCCTGACTTTC. The complete variable domain, with remaining parts taken from reference TRBV30 and TRBJ2-6, reads SQTIHQWPATLVQPVGSPLSLECTVEGTSNPNLYWYRQAAGRGLQLLFYSVGIGQISSEVPQNLSASRPQDRQFILSSKKLLLSDSGFYLCAWSGGSGANVLTFGAGSRLTVL.

The V gene is TRBV4-3, the J gene TRBJ1-2; TRBD1 matches 8 bases. There are 13 residues in the CDR3. The germline CDR1 and CDR2 sequences are LGHNA and YSLEER. With V trimmed by 3 bases and J by 5 bases, 2 bases remained unmatched. CDR3 amino acids: CASSHRQGYGYTF. The CDR3 region has the DNA TGCGCCAGCAGCCACCGACAGGGGTATGGCTACACCTTC.

The rearrangement joins TRBV30 to TRBJ2-1; D unclear. Trimming shortened V by 0 bases and J by 9 bases, and 12 bases separated the two germline ends. Germline V gene data show CDR1 as GTSNPN and CDR2 as SVGIG (reference sequence). CDR3 length equals 13 residues. The CDR3 protein is CAWSVTGGSEQFF. CDR3 nucleotides: TGTGCCTGGAGTGTAACTGGCGGCAGTGAGCAGTTCTTC.

The V call is TRBV7-2, the J call TRBJ1-2; weak D call: TRBD1 (5 bases). Germline assignment: CDR1 SGHTA and CDR2 FQGNSA. The V end lost 0 bases, the J end lost 6 bases, and 14 bases lay between the germline ends. This CDR3 region has 15 residues. The CDR3 region has the DNA TGTGCCAGCAGCTTAGCCCCAAGGGGCAGGGATGGCTACACCTTC. Protein: CASSLAPRGRDGYTF.

This chain connects TRBV7-9 to TRBJ2-3, with D possibly TRBD2 on 6 matching bases. V was cut by 2 bases and J by 2 bases, with 8 bases left in between. There are 14 residues in the CDR3. Per germline, CDR1 SEHNR and CDR2 FQNEAQ (reference sequence). The CDR3 reads CASSLSGYTDTQYF. For the CDR3, the DNA is TGTGCCAGCAGCTTAAGCGGGTACACAGATACGCAGTATTTT. The variable domain in full, completed from reference TRBV7-9 and TRBJ2-3, reads DTGVSQNPRHKITKRGQNVTFRCDPISEHNRLYWYRQTLGQGPEFLTYFQNEAQLEKSRLLSDRFSAERPKGSFSTLEIQRTEQGDSAMYLCASSLSGYTDTQYFGPGTRLTVL.

The V and J genes are TRBV7-2 and TRBJ2-7, with D unclear. Trimming shortened V by 3 bases and J by 0 bases, and 6 bases separated the two germline ends. The germline CDR1 and CDR2 sequences are SGHTA and FQGNSA. The CDR3 spans 13 residues. CDR3 sequence: CASSFLVSYEQYF. The CDR3 DNA is TGTGCCAGCAGCTTCCTCGTCTCCTACGAGCAGTACTTC.

DNA for the CDR3: TGTGCCAGCAGTGAAAGAGGTAGGCCGGGAAACACTGAAGCTTTCTTT. Translated, it gives CASSERGRPGNTEAFF. This rearrangement joins TRBV6-1 to TRBJ1-1; D gene ambiguous. V gave up 2 bases and J gave up 2 bases, with 15 bases separating them. The CDR3 is 16 amino acids. Germline lookup yields CDR1 MNHNS and CDR2 SASEGT.

The chain links TRBV5-1 to TRBJ2-5; 10 bases align to TRBD2. The CDR3 extends over 14 amino acids. V was pared by 1 base and J by 6 bases, with 3 bases of the junction left unmatched. The V gene's germline CDR1 is SGHRS and CDR2 YFSETQ. The CDR3 protein is CASSLTSGVKTQYF. The CDR3 region has the DNA TGCGCCAGCAGCTTGACTAGCGGGGTAAAGACCCAGTACTTC.

The CDR3 DNA reads as TGTGCCAGTACGACCGGGACAGGGGTTGGCTACACCTTC. It yields the protein CASTTGTGVGYTF. V usage is TRBV2 and J usage is TRBJ1-2; 10 bases map to TRBD1. Germline V gene lookup returns CDR1 SNHLY and CDR2 FYNNEI. The CDR3 has 13 amino acids. The V segment lost 9 bases and the J segment 7 bases; nucleotides outside the gene matches: 8.

The chain carries TRBV5-1 and TRBJ2-7; a possible D gene is TRBD1 (6 bases). Trimming removed 0 bases at V and 2 bases at J, with 9 bases between. The CDR3 contains 14 residues. Germline assignment: CDR1 SGHRS and CDR2 YFSETQ. The CDR3 DNA is TGCGCCAGCAGCTTGGCACCAGGGGCCTACGAGCAGTACTTC. Its translation: CASSLAPGAYEQYF. The entire variable domain, with the rest obtained from reference TRBV5-1 and TRBJ2-7, is as follows: KAGVTQTPRYLIKTRGQQVTLSCSPISGHRSVSWYQQTPGQGLQFLFEYFSETQRNKGNFPGRFSGRQFSNSRSEMNVSTLELGDSALYLCASSLAPGAYEQYFGPGTRLTVT.

The chain links TRBV6-5 to TRBJ1-1, with TRBD1 as a possible D gene (6 bases). Trimming took 1 base from V and 8 from J, leaving 14 bases between them. The CDR3 is 14 residues long. CDR1 and CDR2 (germline): MNHEY, SVGAGI. The CDR3 is CASSYWGLGTEAFF. CDR3 DNA: TGTGCCAGCAGTTACTGGGGGTTAGGGACAGAAGCTTTCTTT.

The chain is built from TRBV4-3 and TRBJ1-1, with 10 bases that match TRBD1. The CDR3 has 13 amino acids. Germline CDR1 reads LGHNA; CDR2 reads YSLEER. V shed 2 bases and J 9 bases; nucleotides not matched to a gene: 3. CDR3 protein: CASSQWTGGQAFF. CDR3 coding DNA: TGCGCCAGCAGCCAATGGACAGGGGGACAAGCTTTCTTT.

The gene calls are TRBV10-3 and TRBJ2-5; 8 nucleotides match TRBD2. V was pared by 4 bases and J by 4 bases, with 8 bases of the junction left unmatched. The CDR3 extends over 15 amino acids. Germline CDR1 reads ENHRY; CDR2 reads SYGVKD. CDR3 amino acids: CAISGPGGVGETQYF. The CDR3 region has the DNA TGTGCCATCAGTGGGCCGGGGGGGGTCGGAGAGACCCAGTACTTC.

The rearrangement uses TRBV7-9 and TRBJ1-2, with 7 bases matching TRBD1. Germline CDR1 SEHNR, CDR2 FQNEAQ (reference sequence). The CDR3 runs 13 residues. The V segment lost 6 bases and the J segment 2 bases; nucleotides outside the gene matches: 3. This chain's CDR3 is CASSQTGNYGYTF. The CDR3 DNA is TGTGCCAGCAGTCAGACAGGGAACTATGGCTACACCTTC. The full variable domain, with the rest looked up from reference TRBV7-9 and TRBJ1-2, is DTGVSQNPRHKITKRGQNVTFRCDPISEHNRLYWYRQTLGQGPEFLTYFQNEAQLEKSRLLSDRFSAERPKGSFSTLEIQRTEQGDSAMYLCASSQTGNYGYTFGSGTRLTVV.

This clone has only one observation. The chain carries TRBV5-1 and TRBJ1-2; tentative D call: TRBD1 (5 bases). V dropped 3 bases and J dropped 4 bases, with 16 bases sitting between them. The CDR3 loop spans 15 amino acids. Looked up from germline, CDR1 is SGHRS and CDR2 is YFSETQ. The chain's CDR3 is CASSWGQGTIYGYTF. DNA for the CDR3: TGCGCCAGCAGCTGGGGCCAGGGCACTATCTATGGCTACACCTTC.

The V call is TRBV18, the J call TRBJ2-2; TRBD1 matches at 7 bases. V gave up 3 bases and J gave up 1 base; unmatched junction bases: 5. The CDR3 sequence is 16 residues long. Germline V CDR1 and CDR2: KGHSH, LQKENI. For the CDR3, the DNA is TGTGCCAGCTCACCTTTGGGACAGCTGAACACCGGGGAGCTGTTTTTT. Translated, it gives CASSPLGQLNTGELFF. Complete variable domain (other parts from reference TRBV18 and TRBJ2-2): NAGVMQNPRHLVRRRGQEARLRCSPMKGHSHVYWYRQLPEEGLKFMVYLQKENIIDESGMPKERFSAEFPKEGPSILRIQQVVRGDSAAYFCASSPLGQLNTGELFFGEGSRLTVL.

The chain uses TRBV28 and TRBJ2-7, with D uncertain. V was trimmed by 7 bases and J by 2 bases, leaving 9 bases between them. CDR3 length equals 12 residues. The germline V gene has CDR1 MDHEN and CDR2 SYDVKM. Written as DNA, the CDR3 is TGTGCCAGCACCTCTTCTACCTACGAGCAGTACTTC. The encoded protein is CASTSSTYEQYF.